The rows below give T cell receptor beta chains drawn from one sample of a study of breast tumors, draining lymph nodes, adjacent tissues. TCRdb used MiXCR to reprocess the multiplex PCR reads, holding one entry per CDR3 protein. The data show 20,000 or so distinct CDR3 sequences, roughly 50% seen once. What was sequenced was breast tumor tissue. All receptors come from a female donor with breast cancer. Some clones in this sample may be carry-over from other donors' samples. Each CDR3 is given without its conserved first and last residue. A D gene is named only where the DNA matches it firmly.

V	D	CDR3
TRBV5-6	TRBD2	ASSFGTNGELF
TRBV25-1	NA	ASRRAVNTEAF
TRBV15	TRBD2	ATSSTSSGRIGNEQF
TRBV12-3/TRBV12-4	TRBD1	ASRGQGDNQPQH
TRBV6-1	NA	ASNSPNYGYT
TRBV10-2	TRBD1	ASSGQGSGELF
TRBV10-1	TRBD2	ARGGVTSGRAADTQY
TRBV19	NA	ASSGLTSSNQPQH
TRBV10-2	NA	ASISRWGYT
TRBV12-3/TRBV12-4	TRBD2	ASSLGLAGGVYEQY
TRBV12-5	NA	AAGRSSNTGKLF
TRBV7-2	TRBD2	AASPSSGSRETQY
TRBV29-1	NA	SVEERLRPGANEKLF
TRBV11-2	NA	ASSLLTGQYQPQH
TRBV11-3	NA	ASSFEPRHPTPGNTIY
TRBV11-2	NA	ASSSEGVREQY
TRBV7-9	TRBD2	ASSLEGTSGRNEQF
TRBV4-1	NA	ASAGGHGYT
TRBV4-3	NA	ASSQAPYSGNTIY
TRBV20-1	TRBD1	SATNPLTGGRAGELF
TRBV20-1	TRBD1	SASGTGGEKLF
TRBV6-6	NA	ASSYGRVRDTQY
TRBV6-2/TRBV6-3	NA	ASSYDTNTGEQY
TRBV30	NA	AWSTSILYEKY
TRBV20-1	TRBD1	SASSSRGIDSNQPQH
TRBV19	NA	ASSIGAYNQPQH
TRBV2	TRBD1	ASSQQGNGYT